This T cell receptor (beta chain) was sequenced for a study of T-cell memory formation after mild COVID-19. Study-wide results and limits: CD8+ contracting clones occupied EMRA, while CD4+ ones occupied mainly CM and EM. The study found balanced CD4/CD8 in clones contracting day 15 to 85 and a CD4+ lean in later expanders.

As for this clonotype: Its antigen is unknown.

TCRdb passed the 5' RACE reads through MiXCR, listing each CDR3 protein once. The sample records hundreds of thousands of distinct CDR3 sequences, roughly 17% being singletons. Sequencing input: PBMCs or a T cell subset sorted from them (not recorded which). This clonotype was sampled from an adult woman who had mild COVID-19 (a few samples of this study predate the infection). Cell type and time point are not known.

The CDR3 loop is CASRIRLTSGEGTQYF. The DNA for the CDR3 is TGTGCCAGCAGGATCCGACTGACTAGCGGGGAAGGGACCCAGTACTTC. The chain carries TRBV27 and TRBJ2-5; 11 bases are shared with TRBD2. V lost 6 bases to trimming and J lost 7 bases; unmatched junction nucleotides: 13. The CDR3 is 16 amino acids. CDR1 MNHEY and CDR2 SMNVEV come from the germline V gene (reference sequence).